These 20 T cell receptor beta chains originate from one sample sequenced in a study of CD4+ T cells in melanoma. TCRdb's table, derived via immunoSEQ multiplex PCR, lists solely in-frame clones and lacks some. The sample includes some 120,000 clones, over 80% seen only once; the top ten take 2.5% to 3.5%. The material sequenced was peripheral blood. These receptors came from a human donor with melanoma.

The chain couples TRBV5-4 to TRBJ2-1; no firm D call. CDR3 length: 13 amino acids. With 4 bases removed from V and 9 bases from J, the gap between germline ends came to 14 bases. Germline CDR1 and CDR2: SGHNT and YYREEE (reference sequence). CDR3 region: CASSLAVKGEQFF. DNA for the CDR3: TGTGCCAGCAGCCTGGCCGTCAAGGGTGAGCAGTTCTTC.

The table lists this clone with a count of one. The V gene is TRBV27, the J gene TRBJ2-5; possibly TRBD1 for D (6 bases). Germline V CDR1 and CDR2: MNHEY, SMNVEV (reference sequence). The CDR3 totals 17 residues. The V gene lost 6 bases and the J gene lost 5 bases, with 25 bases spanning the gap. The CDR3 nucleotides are TGTGCCAGCAGCCAGATCTGGGGGCATAGGGAAGTGGAGACCCAGTACTTC. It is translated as CASSQIWGHREVETQYF.

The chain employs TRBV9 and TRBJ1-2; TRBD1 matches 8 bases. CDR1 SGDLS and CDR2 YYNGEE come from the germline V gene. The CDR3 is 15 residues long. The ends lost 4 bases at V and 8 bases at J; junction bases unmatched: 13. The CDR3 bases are TGTGCCAGCAGCCCTTTAAGGCAGGGGGCACGAGGCTACACCTTC. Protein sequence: CASSPLRQGARGYTF.

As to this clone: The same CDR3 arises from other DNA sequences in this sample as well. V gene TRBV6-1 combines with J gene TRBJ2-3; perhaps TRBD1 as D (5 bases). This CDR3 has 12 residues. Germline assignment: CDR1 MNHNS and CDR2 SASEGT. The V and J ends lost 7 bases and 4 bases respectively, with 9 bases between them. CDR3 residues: CASTGAADTQYF. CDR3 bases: TGTGCCAGCACTGGGGCTGCAGATACGCAGTATTTT.

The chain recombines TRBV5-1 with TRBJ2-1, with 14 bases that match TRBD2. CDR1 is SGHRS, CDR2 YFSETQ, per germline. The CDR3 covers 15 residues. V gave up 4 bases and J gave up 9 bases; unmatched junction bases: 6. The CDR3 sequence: CASSQGTSGSGEQFF. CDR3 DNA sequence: TGCGCCAGCAGCCAAGGGACTAGCGGGAGTGGTGAGCAGTTCTTC.

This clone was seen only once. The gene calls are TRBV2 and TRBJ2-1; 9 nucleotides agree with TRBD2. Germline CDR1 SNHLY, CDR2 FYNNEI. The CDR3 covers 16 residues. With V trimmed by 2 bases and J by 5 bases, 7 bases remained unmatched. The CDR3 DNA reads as TGTGCCAGCAGTGAATTAGCGGGAGTGGGGGACAATGAGCAGTTCTTC. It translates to CASSELAGVGDNEQFF.

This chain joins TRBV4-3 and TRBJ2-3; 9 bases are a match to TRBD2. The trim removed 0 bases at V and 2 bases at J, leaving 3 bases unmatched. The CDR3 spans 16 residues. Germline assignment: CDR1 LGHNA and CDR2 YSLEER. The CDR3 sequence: CASSQELAGLTDTQYF. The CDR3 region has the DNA TGCGCCAGCAGCCAAGAACTAGCGGGCCTCACAGATACGCAGTATTTT.

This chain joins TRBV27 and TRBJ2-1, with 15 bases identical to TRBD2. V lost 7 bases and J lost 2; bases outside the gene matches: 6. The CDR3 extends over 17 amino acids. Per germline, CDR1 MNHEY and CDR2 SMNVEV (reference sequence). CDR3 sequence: CASTGTSGGSTYNEQFF. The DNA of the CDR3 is TGTGCCAGCACCGGGACTAGCGGGGGGTCTACCTACAATGAGCAGTTCTTC.

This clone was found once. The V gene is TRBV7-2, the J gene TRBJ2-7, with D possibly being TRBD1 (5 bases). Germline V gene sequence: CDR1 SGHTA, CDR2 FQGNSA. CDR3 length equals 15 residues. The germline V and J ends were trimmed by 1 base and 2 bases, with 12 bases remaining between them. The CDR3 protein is CASSLDGAVTYEQYF. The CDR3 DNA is TGTGCCAGCAGCTTAGATGGGGCTGTCACCTACGAGCAGTACTTC.

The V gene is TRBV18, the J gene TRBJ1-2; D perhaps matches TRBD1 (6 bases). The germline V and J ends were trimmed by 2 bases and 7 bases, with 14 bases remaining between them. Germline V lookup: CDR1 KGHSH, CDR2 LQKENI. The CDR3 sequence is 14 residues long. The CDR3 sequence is CASSPTVSRGGYTF. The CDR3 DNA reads TGTGCCAGCTCACCAACGGTTTCCAGGGGTGGCTACACCTTC.

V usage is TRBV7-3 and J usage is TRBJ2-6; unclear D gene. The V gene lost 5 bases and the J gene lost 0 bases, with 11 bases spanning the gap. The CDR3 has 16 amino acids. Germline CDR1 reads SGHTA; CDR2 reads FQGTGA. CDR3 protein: CASSPTLHSGANVLTF. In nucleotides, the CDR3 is TGTGCCAGCAGCCCGACCTTACACTCTGGGGCCAACGTCCTGACTTTC. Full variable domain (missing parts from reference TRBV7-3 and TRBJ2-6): GAGVSQTPSNKVTEKGKYVELRCDPISGHTALYWYRQSLGQGPEFLIYFQGTGAADDSGLPNDRFFAVRPEGSVSTLKIQRTERGDSAVYLCASSPTLHSGANVLTFGAGSRLTVL.

CDR3 bases: TGTGCCAGCAGTTGGGGGGCCTCGGACTATGGCTACACCTTC. Amino acids: CASSWGASDYGYTF. V gene TRBV2 combines with J gene TRBJ1-2; tentatively, D is TRBD1 (6 bases). CDR3 size: 14 residues. The germline V gene has CDR1 SNHLY and CDR2 FYNNEI. V gave up 5 bases and J gave up 3 bases, with 13 bases separating them.

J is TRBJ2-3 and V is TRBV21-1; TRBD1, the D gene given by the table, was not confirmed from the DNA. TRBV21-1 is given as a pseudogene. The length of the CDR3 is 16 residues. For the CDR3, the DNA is TGTGCCAGCAGCAAAGGTGGGACATCCATCACAGATACGCAGTATTTT. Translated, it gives CASSKGGTSITDTQYF.

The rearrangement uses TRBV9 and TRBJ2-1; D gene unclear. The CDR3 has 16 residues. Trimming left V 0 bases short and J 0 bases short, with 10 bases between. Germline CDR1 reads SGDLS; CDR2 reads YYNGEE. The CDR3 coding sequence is TGTGCCAGCAGCGTAGCTGACCAGAGCTCCTACAATGAGCAGTTCTTC. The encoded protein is CASSVADQSSYNEQFF. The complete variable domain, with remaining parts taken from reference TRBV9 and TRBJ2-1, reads DSGVTQTPKHLITATGQRVTLRCSPRSGDLSVYWYQQSLDQGLQFLIQYYNGEERAKGNILERFSAQQFPDLHSELNLSSLELGDSALYFCASSVADQSSYNEQFFGPGTRLTVL.

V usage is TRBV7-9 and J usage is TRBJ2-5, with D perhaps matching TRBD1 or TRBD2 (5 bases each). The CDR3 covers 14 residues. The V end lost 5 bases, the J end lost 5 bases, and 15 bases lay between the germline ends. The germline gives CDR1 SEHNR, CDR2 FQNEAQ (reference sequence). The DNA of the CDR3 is TGTGCCAGCAGCCTATGGTTGGGGGAGGAGACCCAGTACTTC. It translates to CASSLWLGEETQYF. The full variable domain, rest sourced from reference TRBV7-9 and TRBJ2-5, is DTGVSQNPRHKITKRGQNVTFRCDPISEHNRLYWYRQTLGQGPEFLTYFQNEAQLEKSRLLSDRFSAERPKGSFSTLEIQRTEQGDSAMYLCASSLWLGEETQYFGPGTRLLVL.

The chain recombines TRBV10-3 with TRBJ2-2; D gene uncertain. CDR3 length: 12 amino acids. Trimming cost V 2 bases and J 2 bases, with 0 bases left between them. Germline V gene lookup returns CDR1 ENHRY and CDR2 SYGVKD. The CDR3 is CAISENTGELFF. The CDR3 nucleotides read TGTGCCATCAGTGAGAACACCGGGGAGCTGTTTTTT.

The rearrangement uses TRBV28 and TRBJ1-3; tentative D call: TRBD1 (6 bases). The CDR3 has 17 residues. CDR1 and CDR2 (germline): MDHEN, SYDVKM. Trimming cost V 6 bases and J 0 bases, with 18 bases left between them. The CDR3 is CASRYSAGVGSGNTIYF. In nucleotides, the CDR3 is TGTGCCAGCAGATACTCGGCAGGGGTGGGCTCTGGAAACACCATATATTTT.

Here the CDR3 DNA reads TGTGCCACCAGCGCCGTCCCCGCAGGGGCTGGAAACACCATATATTTT. This sequence encodes CATSAVPAGAGNTIYF. The V and J genes are TRBV15 and TRBJ1-3, with D possibly matching TRBD1 (6 bases). The ends were cut back, 5 bases at V and 2 bases at J, with 16 bases in the middle. The germline V gene encodes CDR1 LNHNV and CDR2 YYDKDF (reference sequence). This CDR3 region has 16 residues.

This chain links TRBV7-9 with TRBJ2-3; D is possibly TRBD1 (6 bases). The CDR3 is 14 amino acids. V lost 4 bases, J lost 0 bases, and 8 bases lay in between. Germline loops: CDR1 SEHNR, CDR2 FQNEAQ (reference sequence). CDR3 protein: CASSSTGSTDTQYF. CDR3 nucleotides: TGTGCCAGCAGCTCAACAGGGAGCACAGATACGCAGTATTTT.

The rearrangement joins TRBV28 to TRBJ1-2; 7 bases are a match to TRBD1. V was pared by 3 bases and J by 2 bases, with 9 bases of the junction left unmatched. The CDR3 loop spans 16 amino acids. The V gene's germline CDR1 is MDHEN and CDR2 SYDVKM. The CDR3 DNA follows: TGTGCCAGCAGTTTCCCGGGACAGACAAACAACTATGGCTACACCTTC. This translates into CASSFPGQTNNYGYTF.